The 26 T cell receptor beta chains listed next were all sequenced from one sample in a study of blood T cell repertoires in COVID-19. Method: immunoSEQ multiplex PCR; TCRdb's copy keeps in-frame clones and lacks some. The sample shows roughly 100,000 clones, about four fifths of them seen only once. Sequenced material: peripheral blood. Receptors originate from a woman over 75 with active or convalescent COVID-19.

V is TRBV5-6 and J is TRBJ2-7; TRBD1 aligns across 7 bases. Germline loops: CDR1 SGHDT, CDR2 YYEEEE. There are 15 residues in the CDR3. V trimming: 3 bases; J trimming: 4 bases; junction bases outside the gene matches: 10. CDR3 loop: CASSSLRTGEYEQYF. CDR3 nucleotide sequence: TGTGCCAGCAGCTCGTTACGGACAGGTGAATACGAGCAGTACTTC.

The chain is built from TRBV14 and TRBJ1-4; 7 positions agree with TRBD1. The CDR3 totals 16 residues. With V trimmed by 0 bases and J by 3 bases, 4 bases remained unmatched. CDR1 and CDR2 (germline): SGHDN, FVKESK. The DNA for the CDR3 is TGTGCCAGCAGCCAAGATTGGACAGGACCTAATGAAAAACTGTTTTTT. Translation: CASSQDWTGPNEKLFF.

CDR3 DNA: TGTGCCAGCAGTTTATTGGGGGGGAGAGGACAGCCCCAGCATTTT. This gives the protein CASSLLGGRGQPQHF. This rearrangement joins TRBV28 to TRBJ1-5, with D possibly TRBD1 on 5 matching bases. The CDR3 extends over 15 amino acids. V was pared by 1 base and J by 7 bases, with 14 bases between. The germline CDR1 and CDR2 sequences are MDHEN and SYDVKM.

The V and J genes are TRBV11-3 and TRBJ2-3, with D possibly matching TRBD1 (5 bases). Between the trimmed V and J ends, which lost 1 base and 6 bases, there was a span of 14 bases. The CDR3 is 15 amino acids. The germline V gene encodes CDR1 SGHNT and CDR2 YENEEA. CDR3: CASSLGQGSRDTQYF. CDR3 nucleotides: TGTGCCAGCAGCTTAGGGCAGGGATCTCGGGATACGCAGTATTTT.

This clone has at least ten counts. The gene calls are TRBV7-3 and TRBJ2-1; TRBD2 agrees at 10 bases. Trimming at V came to 0 bases and at J to 7 bases, leaving 6 bases not matched to a gene. This CDR3 is 16 amino acids long. CDR1 is SGHTA and CDR2 is FQGTGA in the germline V gene. The CDR3 region is CASSLTGTSVLNEQFF. The DNA of the CDR3 is TGTGCCAGCAGCTTAACGGGGACTAGCGTCTTGAATGAGCAGTTCTTC.

The chain recombines TRBV7-2 with TRBJ1-2; 9 nucleotides line up with TRBD1. This CDR3 contains 13 residues. The J segment lost 4 bases and the V segment lost 6 bases, leaving 3 bases of the junction unmatched. The V gene's germline CDR1 is SGHTA and CDR2 FQGNSA. The CDR3, as DNA: TGTGCCAGCAGTCCGACAGGGGGCTATGGCTACACCTTC. Encoded protein: CASSPTGGYGYTF.

CDR3 sequence reads: CASSTSGLLNTEAFF. The CDR3 DNA reads as TGTGCCAGCAGCACTAGTGGACTGTTGAACACTGAAGCTTTCTTT. The chain couples TRBV7-3 to TRBJ1-1, with unresolved D. V was shortened by 5 bases and J by 0 bases, with 13 bases between the two germline ends. This CDR3 is 15 amino acids long. Germline CDR1 and CDR2: SGHTA and FQGTGA.

This clone ranks as medium-sized. V usage is TRBV6-2 or TRBV6-3 and J usage is TRBJ1-1; 11 bases are a match to TRBD1. V shed 5 bases and J 5 bases; nucleotides not matched to a gene: 4. CDR3 length: 14 amino acids. Germline assignment: CDR1 MNHEY and CDR2 SVGEGT. The CDR3 protein is CASSTGQGATEAFF. CDR3 coding DNA: TGTGCCAGCAGTACTGGACAGGGGGCGACTGAAGCTTTCTTT.

A word on this clone: The germline gene is not matched at one end of the junction; a read error may be the cause. The gene calls are TRBV5-1 and TRBJ2-5; D gene ambiguous. The CDR3 is 14 residues long. Germline CDR1 and CDR2: SGHRS and YFSETQ. CDR3 in amino acids: CASSLSPSQETQYF. CDR3 sequence (DNA): TGTGCCAGCAGCTTGTCGCCTAGCCAAGAGACCCAGTACTTC.

The chain couples TRBV7-2 to TRBJ1-2, with TRBD1 identical over 9 bases. Germline V CDR1 and CDR2: SGHTA, FQGNSA. Losses at the gene ends were 4 bases for V and 4 bases for J; bases not matched to a gene: 10. The CDR3 is 16 residues long. The DNA for the CDR3 is TGTGCCAGCAGCTCCGGGGGGACAGGGAAAGTCTATGGCTACACCTTC. Amino acids: CASSSGGTGKVYGYTF.

The chain links TRBV12-3 or TRBV12-4 to TRBJ1-1; D gene ambiguous. The CDR3 runs 12 residues. The V and J ends lost 9 bases and 4 bases respectively, with 12 bases between them. In nucleotides, the CDR3 is TGTGCCAGAACCTTAGGGAGCACTGAAGCTTTCTTT. It yields the protein CARTLGSTEAFF.

The chain employs TRBV27 and TRBJ2-1; D perhaps matches TRBD2 (7 bases). The CDR3 consists of 14 residues. Between the trimmed V and J ends, which lost 4 bases and 6 bases, there was a span of 13 bases. Germline lookup yields CDR1 MNHEY and CDR2 SMNVEV (reference sequence). CDR3 sequence: CASSWGRELNEQFF. For the CDR3, the DNA is TGTGCCAGCAGTTGGGGGCGGGAGCTCAATGAGCAGTTCTTC.

The chain combines TRBV9 with TRBJ2-7; D might be TRBD2 (6 bases). The germline V gene encodes CDR1 SGDLS and CDR2 YYNGEE. The CDR3 consists of 16 residues. The V gene lost 0 bases and the J gene lost 6 bases, with 19 bases spanning the gap. The DNA of the CDR3 is TGTGCCAGCAGCGTAGATCCGGGACTCCAAGGTTTCGAGCAGTACTTC. It specifies CASSVDPGLQGFEQYF. The entire variable domain, with the rest obtained from reference TRBV9 and TRBJ2-7, is as follows: DSGVTQTPKHLITATGQRVTLRCSPRSGDLSVYWYQQSLDQGLQFLIQYYNGEERAKGNILERFSAQQFPDLHSELNLSSLELGDSALYFCASSVDPGLQGFEQYFGPGTRLTVT.

V and J are TRBV6-6 and TRBJ2-3; TRBD2 matches 9 bases. J gave up 4 bases and V 0 bases, and 2 bases lay outside the gene matches. From germline, CDR1 is MNHNY and CDR2 SVGAGI (reference sequence). This CDR3 spans 15 amino acids. CDR3 amino acids: CASSYSRGGADTQYF. As DNA, the CDR3 is TGTGCCAGCAGTTACTCGCGGGGGGGGGCAGATACGCAGTATTTT.

The chain carries TRBV6-1 and TRBJ1-5; D unresolved. The germline gives CDR1 MNHNS, CDR2 SASEGT. The CDR3 length is 17 residues. The germline V and J ends were trimmed by 3 bases and 3 bases, with 18 bases remaining between them. The CDR3 coding sequence is TGTGCCAGCAGTGATCGGGGAAATACATGGGACAATCAGCCCCAGCATTTT. It is translated as CASSDRGNTWDNQPQHF.

The chain carries TRBV2 and TRBJ1-5; unclear D gene. Per the germline V gene, CDR1 is SNHLY and CDR2 is FYNNEI. The V and J ends lost 2 bases and 5 bases respectively, with 10 bases between them. The CDR3 runs to 14 residues. CDR3 amino acids: CASSERTGDQPQHF. The DNA for the CDR3 is TGTGCCAGCAGTGAAAGAACCGGGGATCAGCCCCAGCATTTT.

In this sample, this clone turned up once. V is TRBV5-6 and J is TRBJ1-4; D gene unclear. CDR3 length: 14 amino acids. V lost 0 bases and J lost 7, with 10 bases in between. Germline V gene sequence: CDR1 SGHDT, CDR2 YYEEEE. The DNA for the CDR3 is TGTGCCAGCAGCTTGGACGTTTCGGGTGAAAAACTGTTTTTT. Translated: CASSLDVSGEKLFF.

J is TRBJ1-5 and V is TRBV7-2; D is uncertain. V was pared by 1 base and J by 4 bases, with 11 bases between. This CDR3 comprises 15 residues. Germline values: CDR1 SGHTA, CDR2 FQGNSA. The CDR3 DNA reads TGTGCCAGCAGCTTAGTGGCAGTTCTTAATCAGCCCCAGCATTTT. It encodes CASSLVAVLNQPQHF. The entire variable domain, with the rest obtained from reference TRBV7-2 and TRBJ1-5, is as follows: GAGVSQSPSNKVTEKGKDVELRCDPISGHTALYWYRQSLGQGLEFLIYFQGNSAPDKSGLPSDRFSAERTGGSVSTLTIQRTQQEDSAVYLCASSLVAVLNQPQHFGDGTRLSIL.

This clone was seen just once. V is TRBV28 and J is TRBJ2-7; 7 nucleotides line up with TRBD1. This CDR3 has 14 residues. Germline CDR1 is MDHEN and CDR2 is SYDVKM. With V trimmed by 5 bases and J by 3 bases, 7 bases remained unmatched. The CDR3 nucleotides are TGTGCCAGCAGTATGACAGGGCCGTACTACGAGCAGTACTTC. Its translation is CASSMTGPYYEQYF.

This clone was found a few times. The rearrangement uses TRBV7-3 and TRBJ2-1, with a weak D call TRBD2 (6 bases). Germline lookup yields CDR1 SGHTA and CDR2 FQGTGA. CDR3 length: 12 amino acids. Trimming cost V 5 bases and J 7 bases, with 9 bases left between them. CDR3 residues: CASSNSGNEQFF. The CDR3 nucleotides read TGTGCCAGCAGCAATAGCGGAAATGAGCAGTTCTTC. The variable domain in full, with the rest retrieved from reference TRBV7-3 and TRBJ2-1, is GAGVSQTPSNKVTEKGKYVELRCDPISGHTALYWYRQSLGQGPEFLIYFQGTGAADDSGLPNDRFFAVRPEGSVSTLKIQRTERGDSAVYLCASSNSGNEQFFGPGTRLTVL.

With regard to this clone: Relative to the germline gene, one junction end is altered; a read error may explain this. CDR3 region: CASSPPTADRTGYTF. The CDR3 region has the DNA TGTGCCAGCTCCCCACCGACGGCGGACAGAACTGGCTACACCTTC. The rearrangement joins TRBV18 to TRBJ1-2, with D possibly matching TRBD1 (6 bases). The CDR3 consists of 15 residues. Germline V gene data show CDR1 as KGHSH and CDR2 as LQKENI.

The rearrangement joins TRBV27 to TRBJ2-7; 7 positions agree with TRBD2. Germline V gene sequence: CDR1 MNHEY, CDR2 SMNVEV (reference sequence). Trimming took 3 bases from V and 4 from J; bases not matched to a gene: 3. CDR3 length: 13 amino acids. The CDR3 nucleotides are TGTGCCAGCAGTTTGCGGGGGAGGTACGAGCAGTACTTC. As protein: CASSLRGRYEQYF.

This clone has more than one count but fewer than ten. This sequence joins TRBV6-2 or TRBV6-3 and TRBJ2-3; the match to TRBD1 covers 10 bases. The CDR3 length is 15 residues. CDR1 MNHEY and CDR2 SVGEGT come from the germline V gene. Trimming removed 4 bases from V and 5 bases from J; junction bases left unmatched: 6. The CDR3 DNA follows: TGTGCCAGCAGTTTCGCGGGACAGGGGATAGATACGCAGTATTTT. It codes for CASSFAGQGIDTQYF.

The chain employs TRBV7-7 and TRBJ2-5, with D possibly matching TRBD2 (5 bases). Per the germline V gene, CDR1 is SSHAT and CDR2 is FNYEAQ (reference sequence). With 5 bases removed from V and 1 base from J, the gap between germline ends came to 11 bases. The CDR3 has 14 residues. CDR3: CASSGGGSQETQYF. CDR3 bases: TGTGCCAGCAGCGGAGGCGGGTCCCAAGAGACCCAGTACTTC. Full variable domain (outside the CDR3, taken from reference TRBV7-7 and TRBJ2-5): GAGVSQSPRYKVTKRGQDVTLRCDPISSHATLYWYQQALGQGPEFLTYFNYEAQPDKSGLPSDRFSAERPEGSISTLTIQRTEQRDSAMYRCASSGGGSQETQYFGPGTRLLVL.

This chain joins TRBV27 and TRBJ2-5; 10 nucleotides line up with TRBD1. In germline, CDR1 is MNHEY, CDR2 SMNVEV (reference sequence). The CDR3 has 15 residues. The trim removed 7 bases at V and 2 bases at J, leaving 7 bases unmatched. The DNA of the CDR3 is TGTGCCAGCACCTCGACAGGGGGCTGGCAAGAGACCCAGTACTTC. The encoded protein is CASTSTGGWQETQYF.

Worth noting for this clone: A read error may account for a junction end that differs from germline. The rearrangement links TRBV5-1 to TRBJ1-2; 9 bases match TRBD1. CDR1 and CDR2 from the germline V gene are SGHRS and YFSETQ. The CDR3 loop spans 16 amino acids. CDR3 amino acids: CASSLLPPGTGLGYTF. The CDR3 DNA follows: TGTGCCAGCAGCTTGTTACCTCCCGGGACAGGGCTTGGCTACACCTTC.